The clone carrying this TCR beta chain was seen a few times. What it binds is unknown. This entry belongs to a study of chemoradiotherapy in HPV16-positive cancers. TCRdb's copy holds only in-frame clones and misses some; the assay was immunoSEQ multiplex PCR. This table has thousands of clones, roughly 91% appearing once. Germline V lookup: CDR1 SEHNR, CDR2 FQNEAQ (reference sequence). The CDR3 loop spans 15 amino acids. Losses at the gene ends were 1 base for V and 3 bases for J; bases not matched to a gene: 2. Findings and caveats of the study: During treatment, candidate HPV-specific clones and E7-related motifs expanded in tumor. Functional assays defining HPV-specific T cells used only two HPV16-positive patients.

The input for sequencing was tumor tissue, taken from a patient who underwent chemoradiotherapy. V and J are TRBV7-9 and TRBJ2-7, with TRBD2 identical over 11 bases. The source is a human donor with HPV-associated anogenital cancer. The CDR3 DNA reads TGTGCCAGCAGCTTAGAGCTAGCGGGGGGCTACGAGCAGTACTTC. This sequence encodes CASSLELAGGYEQYF.